A selection of T cell receptor beta chains follows, all from one sample in a study of cytomegalovirus exposure and HLA in healthy donors. The assay was immunoSEQ multiplex PCR, and TCRdb's table has in-frame clones only and misses some. The sample has approximately 150,000 clones, 84% seen once. Material for sequencing was PBMCs. The receptor source for this set is a boy aged 2-15 years in good health and CMV-seronegative. Each CDR3 is given with its conserved first and last residue. The D gene is left open where the match is weak. Clone size is shown for a subset of rows, as once, few, many or a class of expanded clone.

TRBJ2-7 | - | - | TRBV28 | CASSPPRLERLEQYF | TGTGCCAGCAGCCCGCCCCGGTTAGAGCGGCTCGAGCAGTACTTC
TRBJ1-2 | - | TRBD1 | TRBV2 | CASSERTGTYGYTF | TGTGCCAGCAGTGAAAGGACAGGAACCTATGGCTACACCTTC
TRBJ1-4 | - | TRBD1 | TRBV9 | CASSGWTGEKLFF | TGTGCCAGCAGCGGATGGACAGGGGAAAAACTGTTTTTT
TRBJ2-7 | - | TRBD1 | TRBV28 | CASSFGTGENPGYEQYF | TGTGCCAGCAGTTTTGGGACAGGGGAAAATCCAGGCTACGAGCAGTACTTC
TRBJ1-2 | once | - | TRBV7-8 | CASSLGRGGLYGYTF | TGTGCCAGCAGCTTAGGTCGCGGGGGGCTCTATGGCTACACCTTC
TRBJ2-4 | - | - | TRBV27 | CASSLAPQGLGIQYF | TGTGCCAGCAGTTTAGCCCCCCAGGGACTTGGCATTCAGTACTTC
TRBJ2-1 | - | TRBD2 | TRBV6-1 | CASNSRGSSYNEQFF | TGTGCCAGCAACTCGCGGGGGTCATCCTACAATGAGCAGTTCTTC
TRBJ2-1 | - | TRBD2 | TRBV7-3 | CASSLRGRGSYNEQFF | TGTGCCAGCAGCTTAAGAGGGAGGGGATCCTACAATGAGCAGTTCTTC
TRBJ1-5 | - | - | TRBV2 | CASSGELDQPQHF | TGTGCCAGCAGTGGGGAGCTTGATCAGCCCCAGCATTTT
TRBJ2-3 | - | TRBD2 | TRBV7-2 | CASSLRQETSGRVAYTQYF | TGTGCCAGCAGCTTAAGACAAGAGACTAGCGGGAGGGTCGCATATACGCAGTATTTT
TRBJ2-7 | - | TRBD2 | TRBV19 | CASSILGPAGAVDEQYF | TGTGCCAGTAGTATTCTGGGGCCGGCGGGAGCCGTCGACGAGCAGTACTTC
TRBJ1-1 | - | TRBD1 | TRBV5-5 | CASSLRDSFFF | TGTGCCAGCAGCTTGCGGGACAGTTTTTTCTTT
TRBJ1-1 | few | - | TRBV5-4 | CASSQGTENTEAFF | TGTGCCAGCAGCCAGGGGACGGAGAACACTGAAGCTTTCTTT
TRBJ2-5 | once | - | TRBV7-2 | CASSFLRGKQETQYF | TGTGCCAGCAGCTTCCTACGGGGAAAGCAAGAGACCCAGTACTTC
TRBJ1-4 | - | - | TRBV7-9 | CASSSPKMGRANEKLFF | TGTGCCAGCAGCTCGCCAAAAATGGGGAGAGCTAATGAAAAACTGTTTTTT
TRBJ2-5 | - | TRBD1 | TRBV7-2 | CASSSGQGGQETQYF | TGTGCCAGCAGCTCAGGACAGGGTGGTCAAGAGACCCAGTACTTC
TRBJ2-3 | - | - | TRBV5-1 | CASSLGTLGAWTQYF | TGCGCCAGCAGCTTGGGAACCCTGGGCGCATGGACGCAGTATTTT